Following are 15 T cell receptor beta chains from one sample sequenced in a study of cytomegalovirus exposure and HLA in healthy donors. The primer mix had 60 Vbeta and 13 Jbeta primers. Assay: immunoSEQ multiplex PCR; the TCRdb copy retains only in-frame clones and omits some. The sample holds 110,000 to 150,000 clones, 70% seen once. Sequencing used PBMCs. These receptors all stem from a woman in her sixties or seventies in good health and CMV-seropositive.

The rearrangement joins TRBV28 to TRBJ2-5, with 13 bases identical to TRBD2. The CDR3 spans 18 residues. Trimming at V came to 2 bases and at J to 3 bases, leaving 9 bases not matched to a gene. Germline assignment: CDR1 MDHEN and CDR2 SYDVKM. This chain's CDR3 is CASSLPSGLAGREETQYF. The CDR3 nucleotides read TGTGCCAGCAGTTTACCGTCGGGACTAGCGGGACGTGAAGAGACCCAGTACTTC.

This rearrangement joins TRBV9 to TRBJ1-3; 8 bases map to TRBD1. In germline, CDR1 is SGDLS, CDR2 YYNGEE. The V gene end was trimmed by 1 base and the J gene end by 0 bases; junction bases not matched to a gene: 6. The CDR3 consists of 17 residues. CDR3 sequence reads: CASSVWDRSSSGNTIYF. The CDR3 coding sequence is TGTGCCAGCAGCGTATGGGACAGGAGTTCCTCTGGAAACACCATATATTTT.

This clone was picked up one time. Other DNA sequences in the sample encode the same CDR3. This chain joins TRBV18 and TRBJ1-1; 7 nucleotides match TRBD1. The germline V gene has CDR1 KGHSH and CDR2 LQKENI. V was clipped by 3 bases and J by 4 bases; unmatched bases: 2. The CDR3 is made up of 13 amino acids. The CDR3 protein is CASSPQGGTEAFF. The DNA for the CDR3 is TGTGCCAGCTCACCTCAGGGGGGCACTGAAGCTTTCTTT.

The chain carries TRBV27 and TRBJ1-2; D perhaps matches TRBD1 (5 bases). V lost 1 base, J lost 4 bases, and 13 bases lay in between. CDR3 length equals 15 residues. Germline V CDR1 and CDR2: MNHEY, SMNVEV (reference sequence). CDR3 residues: CASSLYGTGLYGYTF. The CDR3 region has the DNA TGTGCCAGCAGTTTATACGGAACAGGCCTCTATGGCTACACCTTC.

This chain links TRBV13 with TRBJ2-1, with TRBD2 matching over 7 bases. The CDR3 covers 15 residues. J gave up 4 bases and V 4 bases, and 7 bases lay outside the gene matches. Germline CDR1 PRHDT, CDR2 FYEKMQ (reference sequence). For the CDR3, the DNA is TGTGCCAGCAGCTCCGGGGGAGCGGGGTACAATGAGCAGTTCTTC. The encoded protein is CASSSGGAGYNEQFF.

The V and J genes are TRBV30 and TRBJ2-1; D perhaps matches TRBD2 (6 bases). This CDR3 is 12 amino acids long. V lost 5 bases and J 7 bases, leaving 12 bases between the germline ends. Germline CDR1 and CDR2: GTSNPN and SVGIG (reference sequence). CDR3 sequence: CAWSGSGNEQFF. For the CDR3, the DNA is TGTGCCTGGTCGGGGAGCGGGAATGAGCAGTTCTTC.

This chain joins TRBV7-2 and TRBJ2-7; tentatively, D is TRBD2 (6 bases). The CDR3 extends over 14 amino acids. Germline assignment: CDR1 SGHTA and CDR2 FQGNSA. V was cut by 2 bases and J by 6 bases, with 14 bases left in between. CDR3 in DNA: TGTGCCAGCAGCTTAATGACTAGTTTCTCCGAGCAGTACTTC. It yields the protein CASSLMTSFSEQYF.

The rearrangement uses TRBV19 and TRBJ2-5; D possibly corresponds to TRBD2 (6 bases). The CDR3 spans 14 residues. Germline CDR1 reads LNHDA; CDR2 reads SQIVND (reference sequence). V was cut by 1 base and J by 5 bases, with 11 bases left in between. The CDR3 region is CASSIVGGDETQYF. The CDR3 DNA is TGTGCCAGTAGTATAGTGGGCGGGGACGAGACCCAGTACTTC.

The chain uses TRBV5-1 and TRBJ2-5; 7 positions match TRBD1. Trimming at V came to 0 bases and at J to 5 bases, leaving 10 bases not matched to a gene. The CDR3 is made up of 16 amino acids. Germline loops: CDR1 SGHRS, CDR2 YFSETQ. CDR3 DNA: TGCGCCAGCAGCTTGGAGGGGGCAGGGGGATTCGAGACCCAGTACTTC. Protein product: CASSLEGAGGFETQYF.

This sequence joins TRBV6-5 and TRBJ1-2, with 9 bases matching TRBD1. J gave up 6 bases and V 2 bases, and 1 base lay outside the gene matches. The CDR3 has 13 amino acids. CDR1 and CDR2 from the germline V gene are MNHEY and SVGAGI. CDR3 sequence reads: CASSYRTGDGYTF. CDR3 sequence (DNA): TGTGCCAGCAGTTACCGGACAGGGGATGGCTACACCTTC.

The chain uses TRBV27 and TRBJ2-3, with D possibly TRBD2 on 5 matching bases. The germline gives CDR1 MNHEY, CDR2 SMNVEV (reference sequence). The CDR3 runs 13 residues. Trimming cost V 8 bases and J 1 base, with 10 bases left between them. The CDR3 bases are TGTGCCAGCCGAGGGTTGCGCACAGATACGCAGTATTTT. Protein sequence: CASRGLRTDTQYF.

In DNA, the CDR3 is TGTGCCAGCAGTCACCTCGCCAGTGGAAACACCATATATTTT. It translates to CASSHLASGNTIYF. The chain combines TRBV28 with TRBJ1-3; no reliable D call. Trimming stripped 5 bases from V and 3 bases from J, with 11 bases between. The CDR3 runs 14 residues. Per the germline V gene, CDR1 is MDHEN and CDR2 is SYDVKM.

The chain recombines TRBV18 with TRBJ2-7; 12 nucleotides agree with TRBD1. CDR1 and CDR2 (germline): KGHSH, LQKENI. The V gene end was trimmed by 8 bases and the J gene end by 6 bases; junction bases not matched to a gene: 5. The CDR3 runs 13 residues. The CDR3 DNA follows: TGTGCCAGCGCCCGGGACAGGGGGCTCGAGCAGTACTTC. Translated: CASARDRGLEQYF.

This clone was observed once. J is TRBJ1-1 and V is TRBV27, with D unclear. The CDR3 spans 13 residues. The V end was cut by 0 bases, the J end by 1 base, with 3 bases between. The germline V gene encodes CDR1 MNHEY and CDR2 SMNVEV (reference sequence). The CDR3: CASSLSANTEAFF. The CDR3 DNA is TGTGCCAGCAGTTTATCGGCGAACACTGAAGCTTTCTTT.

The chain employs TRBV29-1 and TRBJ1-3; TRBD1 matches 9 bases. Germline assignment: CDR1 SQVTM and CDR2 ANQGSEA. The CDR3 spans 16 residues. V shed 6 bases and J 0 bases; nucleotides not matched to a gene: 9. CDR3 residues: CSVTTGGRFSGNTIYF. In DNA, the CDR3 is TGCAGCGTGACCACAGGGGGCCGCTTCTCTGGAAACACCATATATTTT.